Below, 2 T cell receptor beta chains from the same sample are listed, as sequenced in a study of blood T cells in healthy people across ages. The authors ran a second PCR of about 7 to 12 cycles using a sample-barcoded 5' primer and a J-beta primer mix. Each CDR3 protein gets one entry after TCRdb re-called the 5' RACE reads with MiXCR. The sample includes roughly 730,000 distinct CDR3 sequences, roughly 56% of them seen just once. The sample consisted of blood. The receptors were sampled from a man aged 40-49 years in good health.

This clonotype appeared a single time. This sequence joins TRBV12-3 or TRBV12-4 and TRBJ2-3; D is unresolved. V was shortened by 6 bases and J by 1 base, with 8 bases between the two germline ends. The CDR3 is 13 residues long. CDR3 sequence (DNA): TGTGCCAGCAGGAGACTCGGCACAGATACGCAGTATTTT. Its translation is CASRRLGTDTQYF.

This clonotype turned up a few times. The chain carries TRBV20-1 and TRBJ2-4; 9 bases align to TRBD2. Trimming at V came to 3 bases and at J to 2 bases, leaving 5 bases not matched to a gene. Per the germline V gene, CDR1 is DFQATT and CDR2 is SNEGSKA (reference sequence). The CDR3 covers 15 residues. The CDR3 DNA reads TGCAGTGCTAGTCGTAGCGGGAGTTCCAAAAACATTCAGTACTTC. It is translated as CSASRSGSSKNIQYF.